What follows are 25 T cell receptor beta chains derived from one specimen sequenced in a study of CD8+ T cells in alopecia areata (dated by TCRdb to 2016 to 2019). To prepare the library, the immunoSEQ multiplex PCR assay was applied. For TCR sequencing, RNA was extracted from every sample and reverse transcribed into cDNA to serve as template. TCRdb provides this immuneACCESS table in a form limited to in-frame rearrangements. Some clones are lacking; in checked studies, under half of them reflect an unresolved V gene, and why the rest are absent is not known. The sample has more than 250,000 clones on record, with no singletons. Of the sample, 0.9% to 1.5% falls within the top ten clones. Cells from mouse cutaneous lymph nodes were pooled, stained for CD4, CD8alpha, NKG2D, NKG2ACE and other markers, and then sorted on a BD Influx. Sequencing input: CD4+ T cells sorted from a lymph node. The source of these receptors is a C3H/HeJ mouse with alopecia areata. The haplotype of this strain at the MHC is H2-k.

Worth noting for this clone: Germline and genes: mouse. The observed sequence ends 4 residues before the CDR3 terminus, with the missing tail filled in from the germline J gene. This chain links TRBV14 with TRBJ2-2; D possibly corresponds to TRBD2 (6 bases). CDR1 and CDR2 (germline): SGHDT, FRDEAV. This CDR3 is 14 amino acids long. V lost 6 bases and J lost 0, with 9 bases in between. The CDR3 sequence is CASTGGANTGQLYF. CDR3 bases read: TGTGCCAGCACGGGGGGAGCAAACACCGGG.

This clone was seen more than once but under ten times. The gene names given are mouse names. The sequenced part of the CDR3 DNA is TGCACCTGCAGTGTCGGGACAGGGGAAAACTCC. It specifies CTCSVGTGENS. The CDR3 reads in full as CTCSVGTGENSDYTF. The rearrangement uses TRBV1 and TRBJ1-2, with 10 nucleotides matching TRBD1. The CDR3 extends 4 residues past the end of the read, so its final part is completed from the germline J gene. Losses at the gene ends were 4 bases for V and 1 base for J; bases not matched to a gene: 3. The CDR3 is 15 amino acids. CDR1 is NSQYPW and CDR2 is LRSPGD in the germline V gene (reference sequence).

Concerning this clone: Gene names are the mouse ones. The read finishes 4 residues shy of the CDR3 end, and the germline J gene is used to complete it. The chain uses TRBV19 and TRBJ2-1; D perhaps matches TRBD2 (5 bases). Trimming took off 3 bases at V and 1 base at J, with 8 bases between the two ends. The CDR3 spans 14 residues. CDR1 and CDR2 from the germline V gene are FNHDT and SITEND (reference sequence). The CDR3: CASSSVGNYAEQFF. The sequenced CDR3 bases are TGTGCCAGCAGTAGTGTGGGGAACTATGCT.

About this clone: The gene names given are mouse names. The read ends 4 residues shy of where the CDR3 ends; the end is completed using the germline J gene. This chain joins TRBV31 and TRBJ2-2; 8 positions agree with TRBD1. Losses at the gene ends were 0 bases for V and 4 bases for J; bases not matched to a gene: 1. CDR3 size: 14 residues. Germline CDR1 and CDR2: GKSSPN and SITVG. Partial CDR3 DNA: TGTGCCTGGAGTCTAGGACAGGGCACCGGG. It yields the protein CAWSLGQGTG. The CDR3 reads in full as CAWSLGQGTGQLYF. Supplemented by reference TRBV31 and TRBJ2-2, the full variable domain reads AQTIHQWPVAEIKAVGSPLSLGCTIKGKSSPNLYWYWQATGGTLQQLFYSITVGQVESVVQLNLSASRPKDDQFILSTEKLLLSHSGFYLCAWSLGQGTGQLYFGEGSKLTVL.

This clone was seen a few times. Genes and germline come from the mouse. The CDR3 end lies 3 residues beyond the end of the read and is filled in from the germline J gene. Other DNA sequences within the sample encode an identical CDR3. This chain joins TRBV13-1 and TRBJ1-6; a possible D gene is TRBD1 (6 bases). TRBJ1-6 is treated as an ORF (open reading frame) with a function not yet certain. V was cut by 3 bases and J by 2 bases, with 6 bases left in between. The CDR3 loop spans 14 amino acids. In germline, CDR1 is NSHNY, CDR2 SYGAGN. The CDR3 region is CASSGDTYNSPLYF. The covered CDR3 bases are TGTGCCAGCAGTGGGGACACCTATAATTCGCCC.

In regard to this clone: Any gene name here is a mouse gene name. The read gets to within 4 residues of the CDR3 end, and the germline J gene fills in the rest. This chain uses TRBV5 with TRBJ2-3; 8 bases map to TRBD2. V was clipped by 0 bases and J by 0 bases; unmatched bases: 5. CDR1 and CDR2 from the germline V gene are LGHNA and YNLKQL (reference sequence). The CDR3 has 17 amino acids. CDR3 bases read: TGTGCCAGCAGCCAAGAGCTGGGGGGCGCAAGTGCAGAA. Translation gives CASSQELGGASAE. The entire CDR3 protein is CASSQELGGASAETLYF.

As regards this clone: Here the gene names and germline are mouse. The read ends 4 residues early relative to the CDR3; the germline J gene fills the gap. The V call is TRBV1, the J call TRBJ1-1, with D possibly matching TRBD1 (5 bases). Germline V gives CDR1 NSQYPW, CDR2 LRSPGD (reference sequence). The CDR3 loop spans 13 amino acids. Trimming left V 4 bases short and J 4 bases short, with 10 bases between. CDR3 loop: CTCSVRAGTEVFF. The sequenced part of the CDR3 DNA is TGCACCTGCAGTGTCAGGGCGGGCACA.

This clone was counted between two and nine times. The genes are named according to mouse. The missing CDR3 end, 4 residues past where the read stops, is filled in from the germline J gene. This sample includes further DNA sequences coding for the same CDR3. This chain connects TRBV13-2 to TRBJ2-3; possibly TRBD2 for D (6 bases). This CDR3 is built from 13 residues. Trimming took off 5 bases at V and 1 base at J, with 8 bases between the two ends. Per germline, CDR1 NNHNN and CDR2 SYGAGS (reference sequence). CDR3: CASGPGGAETLYF. CDR3 DNA, as far as it was read: TGTGCCAGCGGGCCTGGGGGTGCAGAA.

Note on this clone: These gene names are mouse names. The read ends 4 residues before the CDR3 terminus; that terminus is restored from the germline J gene. The same CDR3 arises from other DNA sequences in this sample as well. V is TRBV19 and J is TRBJ2-1; 10 bases align to TRBD1. The CDR3 contains 14 residues. The J segment lost 4 bases and the V segment lost 4 bases, leaving 2 bases of the junction unmatched. From germline, CDR1 is FNHDT and CDR2 SITEND (reference sequence). The covered CDR3 bases are TGTGCCAGCAGTGACAGGGGGCGTTATGCT. Amino acid sequence: CASSDRGRYA. The whole CDR3 is CASSDRGRYAEQFF.

This clone has just a few counts. Gene labels here are mouse ones. The CDR3 end is not reached by the read, which stops 4 residues before it; the germline J gene fills it in. Other DNA sequences in the same sample also yield this CDR3. The chain employs TRBV13-1 and TRBJ2-1, with D perhaps matching TRBD2 (7 bases). CDR1 is NSHNY, CDR2 SYGAGN, per germline. The CDR3 has 15 amino acids. The germline V and J ends were trimmed by 2 bases and 1 base, with 10 bases remaining between them. CDR3 sequence: CASSERGANYAEQFF. The DNA read from the CDR3 is TGTGCCAGCAGTGAGCGGGGGGCGAACTATGCT.

On this clone: Germline and genes here are mouse. Coverage ceases 4 residues before the CDR3 finishes, and the germline J gene fills in the end. The chain combines TRBV1 with TRBJ2-2, with 10 nucleotides matching TRBD2. This CDR3 is built from 15 residues. V shed 0 bases, J shed 5 bases, and the junction held 0 bases outside the gene matches. Germline V gene data show CDR1 as NSQYPW and CDR2 as LRSPGD (reference sequence). The CDR3 is CTCSAELGGTGQLYF. The sequenced part of the CDR3 DNA is TGCACCTGCAGTGCAGAACTGGGGGGGACCGGG. Full variable domain (outside the CDR3, taken from reference TRBV1 and TRBJ2-2): VTLLEQNPRWRLVPRGQAVNLRCILKNSQYPWMSWYQQDLQKQLQWLFTLRSPGDKEVKSLPGADYLATRVTDTELRLQVANMSQGRTLYCTCSAELGGTGQLYFGEGSKLTVL.

This clone has more than one count but fewer than ten. Germline and genes: mouse. The covered CDR3 bases are TGTGCCAGCAGTCGACAGGGCGGGGACACA. Its translation is CASSRQGGDT. From start to end, the CDR3 is CASSRQGGDTEVFF. The chain links TRBV13-3 to TRBJ1-1, with 7 bases fitting TRBD1. The missing CDR3 end, 4 residues past where the read stops, is filled in from the germline J gene. Trimming cost V 4 bases and J 3 bases; bases outside gene matches: 6. CDR3 length: 14 residues. Germline values: CDR1 NNHDY, CDR2 SYVADS.

This clone was seen more than once but under ten times. Gene labels here are mouse ones. The read gets to within 4 residues of the CDR3 end, and the germline J gene fills in the rest. The chain is built from TRBV17 and TRBJ2-5, with D tentatively TRBD1 (6 bases). The V end lost 6 bases, the J end lost 3 bases, and 13 bases lay between the germline ends. This CDR3 contains 14 residues. Germline values: CDR1 MNHDT, CDR2 YYDKIL. The CDR3 region is CASSLRDKQDTQYF. CDR3 bases read: TGTGCTAGCAGCCTCCGGGACAAACAAGAC.

Notes on this clone: Gene labels here are mouse ones. Coverage ceases 4 residues before the CDR3 finishes, and the germline J gene fills in the end. This chain links TRBV1 with TRBJ2-3, with a weak D call TRBD2 (7 bases). Trimming left V 0 bases short and J 2 bases short, with 9 bases between. The CDR3 has 15 residues. Germline V CDR1 and CDR2: NSQYPW, LRSPGD (reference sequence). The CDR3 region is CTCSADGGHAETLYF. The sequenced CDR3 bases are TGCACCTGCAGTGCAGATGGGGGGCATGCAGAA.

This clone was counted only a few times. Gene and germline names: mouse. The CDR3 is cut off 4 residues early in the read; its end comes from the germline J gene. The chain employs TRBV13-1 and TRBJ2-7; D call uncertain. CDR1 is NSHNY and CDR2 is SYGAGN in the germline V gene. V was cut by 1 base and J by 1 base, with 6 bases left in between. The CDR3 covers 13 residues. The CDR3 loop is CASSDPWSYEQYF. CDR3 DNA, as far as it was read: TGTGCCAGCAGTGATCCCTGGTCCTAT.

This clone was seen a handful of times. The gene names given are mouse names. The read comes to an end 4 residues before the CDR3 does, leaving the germline J gene to fill in the end. The J gene is TRBJ1-1, the V gene TRBV13-1; D unclear. The CDR3 consists of 13 residues. Germline V lookup: CDR1 NSHNY, CDR2 SYGAGN. The V end was cut by 5 bases, the J end by 0 bases, with 8 bases between. CDR3 DNA (partial): TGTGCCAGCAGCAAACATGCAAACACA. Encoded protein: CASSKHANT. The whole CDR3 sequence reads CASSKHANTEVFF.

This clone was recorded a few times. Gene labels here are mouse ones. The CDR3 end is not reached by the read, which stops 4 residues before it; the germline J gene fills it in. The V gene is TRBV1, the J gene TRBJ2-1; 8 nucleotides line up with TRBD1. The V gene's germline CDR1 is NSQYPW and CDR2 LRSPGD (reference sequence). J lost 3 bases, V lost 5 bases, and 3 bases had no gene match. This CDR3 is 14 amino acids long. CDR3: CTCSTQGAYAEQFF. The sequenced CDR3 bases are TGCACCTGCAGTACTCAGGGGGCCTATGCT.

Turning to this clone: The genes are named according to mouse. The read comes to an end 4 residues before the CDR3 does, leaving the germline J gene to fill in the end. The rearrangement links TRBV1 to TRBJ2-2; TRBD1 is a possible D gene (5 bases). The CDR3 has 16 amino acids. CDR1 is NSQYPW, CDR2 LRSPGD, per germline (reference sequence). The V and J ends lost 3 bases and 0 bases respectively, with 11 bases between them. The CDR3 DNA, read in part, is TGCACCTGCAGTGCTTGGCAGGGTGCAAACACCGGG. As protein: CTCSAWQGANTG. The whole CDR3 reads CTCSAWQGANTGQLYF.

Regarding this clone: Gene names and germline match the mouse. From the germline J gene comes the end of the CDR3, since the read stops 4 residues before it. The chain couples TRBV19 to TRBJ1-2; no firm D call. Looked up from germline, CDR1 is FNHDT and CDR2 is SITEND (reference sequence). The CDR3 contains 11 residues. The germline V and J ends were trimmed by 7 bases and 2 bases, with 6 bases remaining between them. The part of the CDR3 DNA that was read is TGTGCCAGCCAACAGAACTCC. The encoded protein is CASQQNS. The whole CDR3 protein reads CASQQNSDYTF.

This clone was counted a few times. Mouse gene names and germline throughout. The CDR3 end is not reached by the read, which stops 4 residues before it; the germline J gene fills it in. The chain recombines TRBV1 with TRBJ1-1; D is possibly TRBD1 (6 bases). V lost 3 bases and J lost 0, with 11 bases in between. The CDR3 is made up of 15 amino acids. Per the germline V gene, CDR1 is NSQYPW and CDR2 is LRSPGD (reference sequence). The CDR3 DNA, read in part, is TGCACCTGCAGTGCCTCCGGGACACCAAACACA. This sequence encodes CTCSASGTPNT. The entire CDR3 reads CTCSASGTPNTEVFF.

This clone was seen a handful of times. Gene names follow the mouse nomenclature. The read falls 4 residues short of the CDR3 end, and the missing part is taken from the germline J gene. V and J are TRBV14 and TRBJ2-7; 7 nucleotides agree with TRBD1. This CDR3 is 13 amino acids long. CDR1 and CDR2 from the germline V gene are SGHDT and FRDEAV. The DNA read from the CDR3 is TGTGCCAGCAGTCGCCCGGGACAGTAT. Translation: CASSRPGQY. The entire CDR3 protein reads CASSRPGQYEQYF.

The sample holds a few counts of this clone. Gene names are the mouse ones. The CDR3 extends 4 residues past the end of the read, so its final part is completed from the germline J gene. The gene calls are TRBV5 and TRBJ2-5, with 9 bases matching TRBD1. The CDR3 length is 17 residues. Germline V gives CDR1 LGHNA, CDR2 YNLKQL (reference sequence). After removal of 0 bases from V and 3 bases from J, the junction contained 7 bases not matched to a gene. The CDR3: CASSQEIPDRGQDTQYF. Partial CDR3 DNA: TGTGCCAGCAGCCAAGAGATCCCTGACAGGGGGCAAGAC.

This clone was counted between two and nine times. Mouse germline and gene names are used. The CDR3 end is not reached by the read, which stops 4 residues before it; the germline J gene fills it in. This rearrangement joins TRBV13-1 to TRBJ2-3; 8 bases agree with TRBD2. The CDR3 is 14 amino acids. Trimming took 5 bases from V and 3 from J; bases not matched to a gene: 5. Germline V gene lookup returns CDR1 NSHNY and CDR2 SYGAGN. The CDR3: CASRKTGVAETLYF. The covered CDR3 bases are TGTGCCAGCAGGAAGACTGGGGTAGCAGAA.

Remarks on this clone: Gene names are mouse gene names. The read gets to within 4 residues of the CDR3 end, and the germline J gene fills in the rest. The chain uses TRBV13-3 and TRBJ2-1; 7 nucleotides align to TRBD2. This CDR3 is 14 amino acids long. With 2 bases clipped from V and 2 bases from J, the junction kept 1 base outside the gene matches. Germline-derived CDR1 and CDR2 are NNHDY and SYVADS. This chain's CDR3 is CASSELGYYAEQFF. CDR3 DNA (partial): TGTGCCAGCAGTGAACTGGGGTACTATGCT.

Of note for this clone: Mouse germline and gene names are used. The CDR3 extends 4 residues past the end of the read, so its final part is completed from the germline J gene. The sample has other DNA sequences that encode this CDR3 too. The chain joins TRBV19 to TRBJ2-5; TRBD1 agrees at 7 bases. The germline V gene has CDR1 FNHDT and CDR2 SITEND (reference sequence). The CDR3 consists of 13 residues. CDR3 protein: CASSIGTEDTQYF. The DNA read from the CDR3 is TGTGCCAGCAGTATCGGGACAGAAGAC.